These 30 T cell receptor beta chains came from one sample sequenced in a study of blood T cell repertoires in COVID-19. Sequencing used immunoSEQ multiplex PCR; TCRdb keeps in-frame clones, though not all of them. The sample holds tens of thousands of clones; 80% are singletons and the top ten take about 9.4%. The sequenced sample consisted of peripheral blood. The receptor set was obtained from a woman between 70 and 85 years old with acute or convalescent COVID-19.

The CDR3 reads CASSRVIGGGGYTF. CDR3 nucleotide sequence: TGCGCCAGCAGCAGGGTAATCGGGGGTGGGGGCTACACCTTC. This chain uses TRBV4-3 with TRBJ1-2; possible D gene TRBD1, 5 bases. The CDR3 consists of 14 residues. V gave up 5 bases and J gave up 8 bases, with 18 bases separating them. CDR1 and CDR2 from the germline V gene are LGHNA and YSLEER.

The V and J genes are TRBV30 and TRBJ2-7, with 7 bases that match TRBD2. The CDR3 extends over 16 amino acids. V lost 0 bases and J lost 5; bases outside the gene matches: 13. Germline values: CDR1 GTSNPN, CDR2 SVGIG (reference sequence). The CDR3 DNA sequence: TGTGCCTGGAGTGTAATCGGTGGGAGGGCCATCAACGAGCAGTACTTC. Translation: CAWSVIGGRAINEQYF.

In this sample, this clone turned up a few times. J is TRBJ2-2 and V is TRBV3-1 (or the pseudogene TRBV3-2); 12 positions agree with TRBD2. The CDR3 spans 18 residues. The germline V gene encodes CDR1 LGHDT and CDR2 YNNKEL (reference sequence). The junction had 11 bases not matched to a gene; V was cut back by 2 bases and J by 7 bases. DNA for the CDR3: TGTGCCAGCAGCCAACAAGGGAGACTAGCGGGGGCGGTCGGGGAGCTGTTTTTT. Translation: CASSQQGRLAGAVGELFF.

This clone has only one observation. The rearrangement uses TRBV2 and TRBJ2-3; 14 bases line up with TRBD2. CDR1 and CDR2 (germline): SNHLY, FYNNEI. V dropped 6 bases and J dropped 7; count of bases not matched to a gene: 6. CDR3 length: 15 amino acids. The CDR3 nucleotides are TGTGCCAGCAGGCCTGGACTAGCGGGAGGTTATACGCAGTATTTT. Amino acids: CASRPGLAGGYTQYF.

The CDR3 bases are TGCGCCAGCAGCTTGTCTGAGGTGAACACTGAAGCTTTCTTT. The encoded protein is CASSLSEVNTEAFF. This chain joins TRBV5-1 and TRBJ1-1; D is undetermined. CDR1 is SGHRS, CDR2 YFSETQ, per germline. This CDR3 has 14 amino acids. Between the trimmed V and J ends, which lost 1 base and 0 bases, there was a span of 7 bases.

The chain links TRBV11-2 to TRBJ2-1, with TRBD2 matching over 12 bases. After removal of 2 bases from V and 7 bases from J, the junction contained 6 bases not matched to a gene. CDR3 length: 16 amino acids. CDR1 and CDR2 from the germline V gene are SGHAT and FQNNGV. CDR3 in amino acids: CASSLRLAGVWNEQFF. The CDR3 bases are TGTGCCAGCAGCTTACGACTAGCGGGAGTATGGAATGAGCAGTTCTTC.

The V gene is TRBV4-1, the J gene TRBJ1-1; no firm D call. This CDR3 has 15 residues. The germline gives CDR1 MGHRA, CDR2 YSYEKL. Trimming stripped 0 bases from V and 3 bases from J, with 11 bases between. CDR3 in DNA: TGCGCCAGCAGCCAAGATGAGAGCGGATACACTGAAGCTTTCTTT. It codes for CASSQDESGYTEAFF.

The chain combines TRBV27 with TRBJ2-3, with 9 positions matching TRBD2. The V and J ends lost 10 bases and 6 bases, in that order; junction bases with no gene match: 11. The germline CDR1 and CDR2 sequences are MNHEY and SMNVEV (reference sequence). The CDR3 is made up of 14 amino acids. The CDR3 sequence: CAIRPSGRRDTQYF. The CDR3, as DNA: TGTGCCATCCGCCCGAGCGGGAGGCGCGATACGCAGTATTTT.

The V call is TRBV3-1 (or the pseudogene TRBV3-2), the J call TRBJ2-6, with 9 bases fitting TRBD1. CDR1 and CDR2 (germline): LGHDT, YNNKEL (reference sequence). Trimming at V came to 4 bases and at J to 2 bases, leaving 3 bases not matched to a gene. This CDR3 is 16 amino acids long. The CDR3 is CASSRTGGPGANVLTF. In nucleotides, the CDR3 is TGTGCCAGCAGCCGAACAGGGGGCCCTGGGGCCAACGTCCTGACTTTC.

This clone showed up just a few times. The V and J genes are TRBV2 and TRBJ2-1; 13 positions agree with TRBD2. The V segment lost 1 base and the J segment 9 bases; nucleotides outside the gene matches: 3. This CDR3 contains 15 residues. Germline V gene sequence: CDR1 SNHLY, CDR2 FYNNEI. For the CDR3, the DNA is TGTGCCAGCAGTGAAGGGACTAGCGGGAGAAGTGAGCAGTTCTTC. This codes for CASSEGTSGRSEQFF.

As to this clone: Other DNA sequences in this specimen translate into the identical CDR3. The V call is TRBV12-5, the J call TRBJ2-2; 14 nucleotides agree with TRBD2. The V segment lost 2 bases and the J segment 3 bases; nucleotides outside the gene matches: 8. Germline lookup yields CDR1 LGHNT and CDR2 FRNRAP. The CDR3 sequence is 19 residues long. The DNA of the CDR3 is TGTGCTAGTGGTTTGAACGGGGGACTAGCGGGAGCCCACACCGGGGAGCTGTTTTTT. Its translation is CASGLNGGLAGAHTGELFF.

This clone turned up a few times. The chain couples TRBV7-9 to TRBJ2-2, with TRBD2 matching over 8 bases. CDR3 length: 17 residues. Germline V gene data show CDR1 as SEHNR and CDR2 as FQNEAQ (reference sequence). V shed 6 bases, J shed 3 bases, and the junction held 12 bases outside the gene matches. This CDR3 is CASRIASWRGDTGELFF. The DNA for the CDR3 is TGTGCCAGCAGGATCGCATCTTGGCGGGGGGACACCGGGGAGCTGTTTTTT.

The chain is built from TRBV28 and TRBJ2-1, with a weak D call TRBD2 (6 bases). The CDR3 runs to 12 residues. The V end lost 11 bases, the J end lost 9 bases, and 17 bases lay between the germline ends. CDR1 is MDHEN and CDR2 is SYDVKM in the germline V gene. The CDR3 is CAAAGPAPEQFF. The CDR3 region has the DNA TGTGCCGCAGCGGGTCCCGCACCTGAGCAGTTCTTC.

This clone was seen once. The chain uses TRBV24-1 and TRBJ1-2; 8 nucleotides match TRBD1. The CDR3 extends over 15 amino acids. V trimming: 8 bases; J trimming: 3 bases; junction bases outside the gene matches: 10. From germline, CDR1 is KGHDR and CDR2 SFDVKD. The CDR3 sequence: CATIEGGQGHYGYTF. The DNA of the CDR3 is TGTGCCACCATCGAGGGAGGACAGGGTCACTATGGCTACACCTTC.

The gene calls are TRBV12-3 or TRBV12-4 and TRBJ2-3; 7 nucleotides agree with TRBD2. The V gene end was trimmed by 6 bases and the J gene end by 7 bases; junction bases not matched to a gene: 7. CDR3 length: 13 amino acids. CDR3 region: CASSTAGVHTQYF. In nucleotides, the CDR3 is TGTGCCAGCAGCACGGCGGGAGTACATACGCAGTATTTT.

The chain joins TRBV10-2 to TRBJ2-2; possible D gene TRBD1, 5 bases. Between the trimmed V and J ends, which lost 6 bases and 5 bases, there was a span of 13 bases. CDR1 is WSHSY, CDR2 SAAADI, per germline. CDR3 size: 14 residues. The CDR3 spells CASRSNQGTGELFF. The CDR3 DNA is TGCGCCAGCAGGTCAAACCAGGGAACCGGGGAGCTGTTTTTT.

The chain links TRBV12-3 or TRBV12-4 to TRBJ1-2; 7 bases line up with TRBD1. J was trimmed by 9 bases and V by 6 bases; bases with no gene match: 10. The CDR3 has 13 residues. CDR3: CASSPDRVLSYTF. In DNA form, the CDR3 reads TGTGCCAGCAGCCCTGACAGGGTCCTCAGCTACACCTTC.

This rearrangement joins TRBV6-5 to TRBJ1-1; 7 bases are a match to TRBD1. V shed 5 bases, J shed 4 bases, and the junction held 7 bases outside the gene matches. This CDR3 has 14 amino acids. Per the germline V gene, CDR1 is MNHEY and CDR2 is SVGAGI. The CDR3 loop reads CASSRSTGLTEAFF. CDR3 nucleotide sequence: TGTGCCAGCAGTAGGTCGACAGGGCTCACTGAAGCTTTCTTT.

CDR3 protein: CAWSVTGSSYNEQFF. CDR3 bases: TGTGCCTGGAGTGTAACAGGGAGCTCCTACAATGAGCAGTTCTTC. This chain links TRBV30 with TRBJ2-1; the D gene is possibly TRBD1 (6 bases). V shed 0 bases and J shed 0 bases, with 9 bases lying between them. Germline V gene data show CDR1 as GTSNPN and CDR2 as SVGIG (reference sequence). The CDR3 sequence is 15 residues long.

Written as DNA, the CDR3 is TGTGCCAGCAGTTTTCAGGGGCGAATCGTGAACACTGAAGCTTTCTTT. It yields the protein CASSFQGRIVNTEAFF. The J gene is TRBJ1-1, the V gene TRBV7-2, with D possibly matching TRBD1 (6 bases). Trimming pared 6 bases from V and 0 bases from J, leaving 17 bases between. Per germline, CDR1 SGHTA and CDR2 FQGNSA. This CDR3 has 16 residues.

This chain links TRBV6-6 with TRBJ2-7; a possible D gene is TRBD1 (6 bases). Per germline, CDR1 MNHNY and CDR2 SVGAGI (reference sequence). This CDR3 region has 12 residues. Trimming stripped 2 bases from V and 6 bases from J, with 8 bases between. CDR3 loop: CASSYTGIEQYF. The CDR3 DNA is TGTGCCAGCAGTTACACAGGGATCGAGCAGTACTTC.

This clone showed up just a few times. The chain couples TRBV7-8 to TRBJ1-5; D is undetermined. Trimming shortened V by 1 base and J by 6 bases, and 7 bases separated the two germline ends. There are 13 residues in the CDR3. Germline V CDR1 and CDR2: SGHVS, FQNEAQ. The CDR3 region has the DNA TGTGCCAGCAGCTTAGGCAGGCGTCAGCCCCAGCATTTT. Amino acid sequence: CASSLGRRQPQHF.

The rearrangement joins TRBV28 to TRBJ2-1; perhaps TRBD2 as D (5 bases). CDR1 is MDHEN, CDR2 SYDVKM, per germline. This CDR3 has 15 amino acids. V was pared by 3 bases and J by 0 bases, with 9 bases between. CDR3 in amino acids: CASSFLGSSYNEQFF. CDR3 nucleotide sequence: TGTGCCAGCAGTTTTCTGGGGAGCTCCTACAATGAGCAGTTCTTC.

This clone was picked up one time. The chain recombines TRBV19 with TRBJ1-1, with D tentatively TRBD1 (5 bases). The CDR3 has 14 residues. The V end was cut by 3 bases, the J end by 5 bases, with 13 bases between. The V gene's germline CDR1 is LNHDA and CDR2 SQIVND (reference sequence). The CDR3 loop is CASSMNVGGTEAFF. In nucleotides, the CDR3 is TGTGCCAGTAGTATGAACGTGGGGGGAACTGAAGCTTTCTTT.

This rearrangement joins TRBV21-1 to TRBJ2-1; the table's D call, TRBD2, has no DNA check behind it. TRBV21-1 is a pseudogene segment. The CDR3 extends over 18 amino acids. The CDR3 loop reads CASSKVGSSGASYNEQFF. CDR3 coding DNA: TGTGCCAGCAGCAAAGTAGGATCTAGCGGGGCCTCCTACAATGAGCAGTTCTTC.

V gene TRBV5-1 combines with J gene TRBJ2-3; TRBD2 agrees at 7 bases. CDR1 and CDR2 (germline): SGHRS, YFSETQ. The CDR3 consists of 16 residues. V dropped 0 bases and J dropped 5; count of bases not matched to a gene: 9. The DNA of the CDR3 is TGCGCCAGCAGCTTGGGTTTACGCGGGAGAGGAGATACGCAGTATTTT. Protein product: CASSLGLRGRGDTQYF.

The chain has TRBV5-1 and TRBJ2-3, with TRBD2 matching 11 bases. Germline CDR1 SGHRS, CDR2 YFSETQ. Trimming cost V 2 bases and J 2 bases; bases outside gene matches: 1. CDR3 length: 15 amino acids. The CDR3 DNA sequence: TGCGCCAGCAGCTTACTAGCGGGGGCCACAGATACGCAGTATTTT. Translated: CASSLLAGATDTQYF.

This rearrangement joins TRBV13 to TRBJ1-4; 9 positions match TRBD1. Germline-derived CDR1 and CDR2 are PRHDT and FYEKMQ (reference sequence). The CDR3 runs 19 residues. The V gene end was trimmed by 5 bases and the J gene end by 8 bases; junction bases not matched to a gene: 21. The CDR3 DNA reads TGTGCCAGCAGCCCGTCCGGGGACAGGGTGGGAGAAGTTGCGGAAAAACTGTTTTTT. Translated: CASSPSGDRVGEVAEKLFF.

This chain uses TRBV7-3 with TRBJ2-1, with a tentative D call TRBD2 (6 bases). Trimming took 5 bases from V and 5 from J, leaving 22 bases between them. The CDR3 contains 17 residues. Looked up from germline, CDR1 is SGHTA and CDR2 is FQGTGA. The CDR3, as DNA: TGTGCCAGCAGCCCCACCCCTGGAGGGCCGGGTCACAATGAGCAGTTCTTC. Encoded protein: CASSPTPGGPGHNEQFF.

This clone appeared once. J is TRBJ2-7 and V is TRBV20-1; 9 bases align to TRBD1. The CDR3 contains 15 residues. V was clipped by 3 bases and J by 4 bases; unmatched bases: 10. CDR1 is DFQATT, CDR2 SNEGSKA, per germline (reference sequence). CDR3 sequence (DNA): TGCAGTGCTAGTGCGGGACAGGGAAACCCTTACGAGCAGTACTTC. This translates into CSASAGQGNPYEQYF.